These T cell receptor gamma chains were read from a single sample in a study of Vδ1+ human thymocytes. TCRdb reprocessed the multiplex PCR reads using CATT. Found here are 7,500 to 10,000 gamma-chain clones, 56% of them singletons; the top ten hold about 1.4%. The sample taken for sequencing was Vdelta1+ gamma-delta thymocytes from the thymus. These receptors were taken from a girl under three years old who had congenital heart surgery. CDR3s include the opening cysteine and the closing phenylalanine or tryptophan. Clone size is stated in some rows and not others, as once, few, many or a class when expanded.

v_call: TRGV3; clone_size: NA; j_call: TRGJ1/TRGJ2; cdr3_nt: TGTGCCACCTGGGACAGGCAGTATTATAAGAAACTCTTT; cdr3_aa: CATWDRQYYKKLF
v_call: TRGV3; clone_size: NA; j_call: TRGJ1/TRGJ2; cdr3_nt: TGTGCCGCCTGGGACAGGCCGTGGGATTATAAGAAACTCTTT; cdr3_aa: CAAWDRPWDYKKLF
v_call: TRGV3; clone_size: NA; j_call: TRGJ1/TRGJ2; cdr3_nt: TGTGCCACCTGGGACAGGCGAGATAAGAAACTCTTT; cdr3_aa: CATWDRRDKKLF
v_call: TRGV8; clone_size: few; j_call: TRGJ1/TRGJ2; cdr3_nt: TGTGCCACCTGGGATAGGCCCTATAAGAAACTCTTT; cdr3_aa: CATWDRPYKKLF
v_call: TRGV3; clone_size: few; j_call: TRGJ1/TRGJ2; cdr3_nt: TGTGCCACCTGGGACGCACCACTGGGTTATTATAAGAAACTCTTT; cdr3_aa: CATWDAPLGYYKKLF
v_call: TRGV4; clone_size: NA; j_call: TRGJ1/TRGJ2; cdr3_nt: TGTGCCACCTGGGCCGCTTATAAGAAACTCTTT; cdr3_aa: CATWAAYKKLF
v_call: TRGV9; clone_size: few; j_call: TRGJP2; cdr3_nt: TGTGCCTTGTGGGAGGCATGGGGGTATTGGATCAAGACGTTT; cdr3_aa: CALWEAWGYWIKTF
v_call: TRGV2; clone_size: NA; j_call: TRGJ1/TRGJ2; cdr3_nt: TGTGCCACCTGGGACGGTCGGGGGTATTATAAGAAACTCTTT; cdr3_aa: CATWDGRGYYKKLF
v_call: TRGV2; clone_size: NA; j_call: TRGJP1; cdr3_nt: TGTGCCACCTCCCCGGGTTGGTTCAAGATATTT; cdr3_aa: CATSPGWFKIF
v_call: TRGV3; clone_size: NA; j_call: TRGJ1/TRGJ2; cdr3_nt: TGTGCCACCTGGGATGCCCGAAGCTATTATAAGAAACTCTTT; cdr3_aa: CATWDARSYYKKLF
v_call: TRGV9; clone_size: few; j_call: TRGJ1/TRGJ2; cdr3_nt: TGTGCCTTGTGGGAGGTTGTAGCTTCGAATTATTATAAGAAACTCTTT; cdr3_aa: CALWEVVASNYYKKLF
v_call: TRGV3; clone_size: few; j_call: TRGJ1/TRGJ2; cdr3_nt: TGTGCCACCTGGGACGCGGCATATAAGAAACTCTTT; cdr3_aa: CATWDAAYKKLF
v_call: TRGV3; clone_size: few; j_call: TRGJ1/TRGJ2; cdr3_nt: TGTGCCACCTGGGACAGGCAATCGAGGGGAGGGAGTTATAACAAACTCTTT; cdr3_aa: CATWDRQSRGGSYNKLF
v_call: TRGV4; clone_size: few; j_call: TRGJ1/TRGJ2; cdr3_nt: TGTGCCACCTGGGATTTCTATTATTATAAGAAACTCTTT; cdr3_aa: CATWDFYYYKKLF
v_call: TRGV5; clone_size: few; j_call: TRGJ1/TRGJ2; cdr3_nt: TGTGCCACCTGGGACAGTCGGAATTATTATAAGAAACTCTTT; cdr3_aa: CATWDSRNYYKKLF
v_call: TRGV3; clone_size: few; j_call: TRGJ1/TRGJ2; cdr3_nt: TGTGCCACCTGGGACACTAGCCTTTATTATAAGAAACTCTTT; cdr3_aa: CATWDTSLYYKKLF
v_call: TRGV3; clone_size: few; j_call: TRGJ1/TRGJ2; cdr3_nt: TGTGCCACCTGGGACAGGCCGGCATATTATAAGAAACTCTTT; cdr3_aa: CATWDRPAYYKKLF
v_call: TRGV2; clone_size: few; j_call: TRGJP2; cdr3_nt: TGTGCCACCTGGACCCTTCCTAGTAGTGATTGGATCAAGACGTTT; cdr3_aa: CATWTLPSSDWIKTF
v_call: TRGV4; clone_size: few; j_call: TRGJ1/TRGJ2; cdr3_nt: TGTGCCACCTGGGGGATTTATTATAAGAAACTCTTT; cdr3_aa: CATWGIYYKKLF
v_call: TRGV2; clone_size: few; j_call: TRGJ1/TRGJ2; cdr3_nt: TGTGCCACCTGGGACGGGAGTTATAAGAAACTCTTT; cdr3_aa: CATWDGSYKKLF
v_call: TRGV9; clone_size: few; j_call: TRGJ1/TRGJ2; cdr3_nt: TGTGCCTTGTGGGAGGTATCTTATAAGAAACTCTTT; cdr3_aa: CALWEVSYKKLF
v_call: TRGV9; clone_size: few; j_call: TRGJ1/TRGJ2; cdr3_nt: TGTGCCTTGTGGGGTCATTATAAGAAACTCTTT; cdr3_aa: CALWGHYKKLF
v_call: TRGV8; clone_size: few; j_call: TRGJ1/TRGJ2; cdr3_nt: TGTGCCACCTGGGGGGGAAAGAAACTCTTT; cdr3_aa: CATWGGKKLF
v_call: TRGV9; clone_size: NA; j_call: TRGJ1/TRGJ2; cdr3_nt: TGTGCCTTGTGGCGCGGGAAGATTTATTATAAGAAACTCTTT; cdr3_aa: CALWRGKIYYKKLF
v_call: TRGV9; clone_size: few; j_call: TRGJ1/TRGJ2; cdr3_nt: TGTGCCTTGTGGGCCCTTGGATATAAGAAACTCTTT; cdr3_aa: CALWALGYKKLF
v_call: TRGV4; clone_size: few; j_call: TRGJ1/TRGJ2; cdr3_nt: TGTGCCACCTGGGATGGAAATAAGAAACTCTTT; cdr3_aa: CATWDGNKKLF
v_call: TRGV3; clone_size: few; j_call: TRGJ1/TRGJ2; cdr3_nt: TGTGCCACCTGGGACAGGCTTATCTCCTCAGGCTATGGTAATAAGAAACTCTTT; cdr3_aa: CATWDRLISSGYGNKKLF
v_call: TRGV2; clone_size: few; j_call: TRGJ1/TRGJ2; cdr3_nt: TGTGCCACCTGGGACGGGCCCGGTTATAAGAAACTCTTT; cdr3_aa: CATWDGPGYKKLF
v_call: TRGV9; clone_size: NA; j_call: TRGJ1/TRGJ2; cdr3_nt: TGTGCCTTGTGGGAGGTGTCGAATTATTATAAGCAACTCTTT; cdr3_aa: CALWEVSNYYKQLF
v_call: TRGV3; clone_size: few; j_call: TRGJ1/TRGJ2; cdr3_nt: TGTGCCACCTGGGACGGACAGAAGAAACTCTTT; cdr3_aa: CATWDGQKKLF
v_call: TRGV3; clone_size: few; j_call: TRGJ1/TRGJ2; cdr3_nt: TGTGCCACCTGGGACGTGTATAGTTCTGATTATAAGAAACTCTTT; cdr3_aa: CATWDVYSSDYKKLF
v_call: TRGV9; clone_size: NA; j_call: TRGJ1/TRGJ2; cdr3_nt: TGTGCCTTGTGGGAGCCTAACCATTATTATAAGAAACTCTTT; cdr3_aa: CALWEPNHYYKKLF
v_call: TRGV4; clone_size: NA; j_call: TRGJ1/TRGJ2; cdr3_nt: TGTGCCACCTGGGAAATCCATTATTATAAGAAACTCTTT; cdr3_aa: CATWEIHYYKKLF
v_call: TRGV2; clone_size: few; j_call: TRGJ1/TRGJ2; cdr3_nt: TGTGCCACCTGGGACAGGGATTATAAGAAACTCTTT; cdr3_aa: CATWDRDYKKLF
v_call: TRGV3; clone_size: few; j_call: TRGJ1/TRGJ2; cdr3_nt: TGTGCCACCTGGGACCCAATATATTATAAGAAACTCTTT; cdr3_aa: CATWDPIYYKKLF
v_call: TRGV3; clone_size: NA; j_call: TRGJP2; cdr3_nt: TGTGCCACCTGGGACAGGCGGGTTTGGATCAAGACGTTT; cdr3_aa: CATWDRRVWIKTF
v_call: TRGV5; clone_size: NA; j_call: TRGJ1/TRGJ2; cdr3_nt: TGTGCCACCTGGGACAGGCTGCGCTATAAGAAACTCTTT; cdr3_aa: CATWDRLRYKKLF
v_call: TRGV9; clone_size: NA; j_call: TRGJ1/TRGJ2; cdr3_nt: TGTGCCTTGTGGGAGGTGAACTCATATTATAAGAAACTCTTT; cdr3_aa: CALWEVNSYYKKLF
v_call: TRGV4; clone_size: few; j_call: TRGJ1/TRGJ2; cdr3_nt: TGTGCCACCTGGAATCATTATAAGAAACTCTTT; cdr3_aa: CATWNHYKKLF
v_call: TRGV3; clone_size: NA; j_call: TRGJ1/TRGJ2; cdr3_nt: TGTGCCACCTGGGACAGGCAGAGTTATTATAAGAAACTCTTT; cdr3_aa: CATWDRQSYYKKLF
v_call: TRGV9; clone_size: NA; j_call: TRGJP2; cdr3_nt: TGTGCCTTGTGGGAGGTGCTTAGTAGTGATTGGATCAAGACGTTT; cdr3_aa: CALWEVLSSDWIKTF
v_call: TRGV4; clone_size: few; j_call: TRGJP2; cdr3_nt: TGTGCCACCTGGGATGGCAGTAGTGATTGGATCAAGACGTTT; cdr3_aa: CATWDGSSDWIKTF
v_call: TRGV9; clone_size: few; j_call: TRGJ1/TRGJ2; cdr3_nt: TGTGCCTTGTGGGAGCAGTTAGCAGGGAATTATTATAAGAAACTCTTT; cdr3_aa: CALWEQLAGNYYKKLF
v_call: TRGV3; clone_size: few; j_call: TRGJ1/TRGJ2; cdr3_nt: TGTGCCACCTGGGACAGGCGGCAGGATTATAAGAAACTCTTT; cdr3_aa: CATWDRRQDYKKLF
v_call: TRGV9; clone_size: NA; j_call: TRGJP; cdr3_nt: TGTGCCTTGTGGGAGGCACAAGAGTTGGGCAAAAAAATCAAGGTATTT; cdr3_aa: CALWEAQELGKKIKVF
v_call: TRGV8; clone_size: NA; j_call: TRGJ1/TRGJ2; cdr3_nt: TGTGCCACCTGGGATACGGGCTATAAGAAACTCTTT; cdr3_aa: CATWDTGYKKLF
v_call: TRGV4; clone_size: few; j_call: TRGJ1/TRGJ2; cdr3_nt: TGTGCCACCTGGGATGGTTTTTATTATAAGAATCTCTTT; cdr3_aa: CATWDGFYYKNLF
v_call: TRGV3; clone_size: few; j_call: TRGJP2; cdr3_nt: TGTGCCACCTGGGACAGGCGTAGTAGTGATTGGATCAAGACGTTT; cdr3_aa: CATWDRRSSDWIKTF
v_call: TRGV3; clone_size: NA; j_call: TRGJ1/TRGJ2; cdr3_nt: TGTGCCACCTGGGACAGCCCCCTTTATTATAAGAAACTCTTT; cdr3_aa: CATWDSPLYYKKLF
v_call: TRGV5; clone_size: few; j_call: TRGJ1/TRGJ2; cdr3_nt: TGTGCCACCTGGGACGGTCCGAAACTCTTT; cdr3_aa: CATWDGPKLF
v_call: TRGV2; clone_size: few; j_call: TRGJ1/TRGJ2; cdr3_nt: TGTGCCACCTGGGACGGGCCAGATGGTGGTGCGTCTAAGAAACTCTTT; cdr3_aa: CATWDGPDGGASKKLF
v_call: TRGV2; clone_size: few; j_call: TRGJ1/TRGJ2; cdr3_nt: TGTGCCACCTGGGACGCCTCAGGACATTATTATAAGAAACTCTTT; cdr3_aa: CATWDASGHYYKKLF
v_call: TRGV9; clone_size: few; j_call: TRGJP2; cdr3_nt: TGTGCCTTGTGGGAGGGGAGGGATTGGATCAAGACGTTT; cdr3_aa: CALWEGRDWIKTF
v_call: TRGV9; clone_size: few; j_call: TRGJ1/TRGJ2; cdr3_nt: TGTGCCTTGTGGGAGGTGCGTCTTCATTGGAAGAAACTCTTT; cdr3_aa: CALWEVRLHWKKLF
v_call: TRGV4; clone_size: NA; j_call: TRGJP2; cdr3_nt: TGTGCCACCTGGGACGTTGGTGATTGGATCAAGACGTTT; cdr3_aa: CATWDVGDWIKTF
v_call: TRGV3; clone_size: NA; j_call: TRGJ1/TRGJ2; cdr3_nt: TGTGCCACCTGGGACATTTATTATAAGAAACTCTTT; cdr3_aa: CATWDIYYKKLF
v_call: TRGV5; clone_size: NA; j_call: TRGJ1/TRGJ2; cdr3_nt: TGTGCCACCTGGGACAGGCAACGTTATAAGAAACTCTTT; cdr3_aa: CATWDRQRYKKLF